This T cell receptor beta chain derives from a study of blood T cell repertoires in COVID-19. V gave up 0 bases and J gave up 0 bases; unmatched junction bases: 7. The CDR3 runs 19 residues. The V gene's germline CDR1 is SGHVS and CDR2 FNYEAQ. Libraries were prepared by immunoSEQ multiplex PCR; TCRdb keeps only in-frame clonotypes and omits some of them. The table lists some 200,000 clones, around nine tenths of them singletons. What was sequenced was peripheral blood. The chain recombines TRBV7-6 with TRBJ2-3; 12 nucleotides align to TRBD2. The receptor was isolated from a man between 45 and 60 years old with COVID-19, enrolled during active disease. In DNA form, the CDR3 reads TGTGCCAGCAGCTTAGCGTCGTGGACTAGCGGGGCTAGCACAGATACGCAGTATTTT. Translating gives CASSLASWTSGASTDTQYF.